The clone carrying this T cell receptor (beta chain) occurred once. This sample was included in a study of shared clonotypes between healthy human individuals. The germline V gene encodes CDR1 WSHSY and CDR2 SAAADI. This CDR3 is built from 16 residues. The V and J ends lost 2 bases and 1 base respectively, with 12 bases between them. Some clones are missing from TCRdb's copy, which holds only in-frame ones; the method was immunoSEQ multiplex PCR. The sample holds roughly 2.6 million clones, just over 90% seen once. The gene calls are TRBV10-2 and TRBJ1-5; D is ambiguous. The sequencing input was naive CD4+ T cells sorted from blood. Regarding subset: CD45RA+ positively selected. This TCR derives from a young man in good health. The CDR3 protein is CASSEGADLSNQPQHF. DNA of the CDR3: TGCGCCAGCAGTGAGGGCGCGGATCTCAGCAATCAGCCCCAGCATTTT.